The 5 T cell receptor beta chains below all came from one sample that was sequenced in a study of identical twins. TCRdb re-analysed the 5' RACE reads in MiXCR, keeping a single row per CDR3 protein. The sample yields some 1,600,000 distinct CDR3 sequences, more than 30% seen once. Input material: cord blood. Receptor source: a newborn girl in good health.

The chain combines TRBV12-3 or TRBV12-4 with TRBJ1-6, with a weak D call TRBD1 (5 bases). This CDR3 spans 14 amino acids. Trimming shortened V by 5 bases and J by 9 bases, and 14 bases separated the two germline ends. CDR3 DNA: TGTGCCAGCAGTCTCGGGACGGAGAGTTCACCCCTCCACTTT. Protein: CASSLGTESSPLHF.

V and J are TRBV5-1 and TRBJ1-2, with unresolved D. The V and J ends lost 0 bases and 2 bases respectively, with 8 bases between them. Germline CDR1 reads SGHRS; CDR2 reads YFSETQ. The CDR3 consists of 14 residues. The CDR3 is CASSLETRNYGYTF. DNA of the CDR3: TGCGCCAGCAGCTTGGAAACCAGGAACTATGGCTACACCTTC.

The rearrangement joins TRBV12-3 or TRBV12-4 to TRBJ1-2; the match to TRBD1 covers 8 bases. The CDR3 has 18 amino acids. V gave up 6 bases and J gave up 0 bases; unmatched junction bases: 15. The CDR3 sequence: CASSPKTDRAIANYGYTF. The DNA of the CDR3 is TGTGCCAGCAGCCCGAAGACGGACAGGGCCATAGCTAACTATGGCTACACCTTC.

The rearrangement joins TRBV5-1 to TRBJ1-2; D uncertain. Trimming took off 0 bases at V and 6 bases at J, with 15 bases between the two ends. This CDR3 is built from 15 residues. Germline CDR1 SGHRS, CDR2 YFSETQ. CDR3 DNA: TGCGCCAGCAGCTTGGCCGATAAAAGGAGGAATGGCTACACCTTC. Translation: CASSLADKRRNGYTF. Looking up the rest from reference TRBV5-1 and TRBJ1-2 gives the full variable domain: KAGVTQTPRYLIKTRGQQVTLSCSPISGHRSVSWYQQTPGQGLQFLFEYFSETQRNKGNFPGRFSGRQFSNSRSEMNVSTLELGDSALYLCASSLADKRRNGYTFGSGTRLTVV.

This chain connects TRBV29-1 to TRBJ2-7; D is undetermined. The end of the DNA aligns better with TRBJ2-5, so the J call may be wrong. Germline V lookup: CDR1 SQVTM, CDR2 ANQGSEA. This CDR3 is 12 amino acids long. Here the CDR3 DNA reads TGCAGCGGGAAGCGATACCAAGAGACCCAGTACTTC. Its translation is CSGKRYQETQYF.